This TCR beta chain was obtained from a study of blood T cells in healthy people across ages. Primers used in a second PCR of about 6 to 11 cycles were a sample-barcoded 5' primer and a J-beta primer mix. Each CDR3 protein is one row after TCRdb ran MiXCR on the 5' RACE reads. The sample comprises approximately 800,000 distinct CDR3 sequences, around 45% of which are singletons, and around 18% rests with the top ten. This clonotype was counted a single time. One end of the junction fails to match germline, which may point to a read error. Germline CDR1 and CDR2: SEHNR and FQNEAQ (reference sequence). The CDR3 consists of 12 residues. Peripheral blood samples of roughly 9.8 milliliters were drawn from each donor.

Sequencing was carried out using blood. The chain recombines TRBV7-9 with TRBJ2-7; D is tentatively TRBD1 or TRBD2 (5 bases each). The receptor was isolated from a man aged 80 or over in good health. The CDR3 bases are TGTGTCAGCAGCTTAGGTGGGGGCGAGCAGTACTTC. Translated, it gives CVSSLGGGEQYF.